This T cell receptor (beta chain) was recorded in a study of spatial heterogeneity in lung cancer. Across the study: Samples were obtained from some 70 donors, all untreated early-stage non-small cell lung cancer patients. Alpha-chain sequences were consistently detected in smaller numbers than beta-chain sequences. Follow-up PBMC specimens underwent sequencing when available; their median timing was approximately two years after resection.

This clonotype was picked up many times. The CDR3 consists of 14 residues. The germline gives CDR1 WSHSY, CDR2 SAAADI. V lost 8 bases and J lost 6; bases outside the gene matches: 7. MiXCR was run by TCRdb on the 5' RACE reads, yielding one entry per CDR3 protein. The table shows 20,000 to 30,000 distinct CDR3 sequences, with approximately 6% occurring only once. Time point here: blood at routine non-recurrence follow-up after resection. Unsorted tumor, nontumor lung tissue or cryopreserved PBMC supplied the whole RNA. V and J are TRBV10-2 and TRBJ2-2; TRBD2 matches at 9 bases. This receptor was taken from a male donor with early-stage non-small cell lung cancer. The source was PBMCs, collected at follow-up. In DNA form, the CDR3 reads TGCGCCAGCCTTAGCGGGAGTCTAGCCGGGGAGCTGTTTTTT. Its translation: CASLSGSLAGELFF.